This TCR beta chain was captured in a study of spatial heterogeneity in lung cancer. The CDR3 contains 18 residues. V lost 4 bases and J lost 1; bases outside the gene matches: 10. Per germline, CDR1 SEHNR and CDR2 FQNEAQ (reference sequence). Whole-study findings and limits: Within tumors, counts of expanded alpha and beta TCRs tracked tumor mutation counts.

This clonotype was picked up many times. The target antigen is unknown. Via MiXCR, TCRdb re-called the 5' RACE reads, giving one row per CDR3 protein. The sample consists of 100,000 or so distinct CDR3 sequences, around 4.3% of them appearing once. As to time point: sample taken at primary tumor resection. A total of some 70 untreated early-stage non-small cell lung cancer patients served as donors. The sequencing here drew on lung tumor tissue, taken at surgery. This TCR derives from a male donor with early-stage non-small cell lung cancer. This chain joins TRBV7-9 and TRBJ2-5; the match to TRBD2 covers 12 bases. The CDR3 nucleotides read TGTGCCAGCAGCTCCCAAAAGAAACTAGCGGGGGGCCAAGAGACCCAGTACTTC. Residues: CASSSQKKLAGGQETQYF.